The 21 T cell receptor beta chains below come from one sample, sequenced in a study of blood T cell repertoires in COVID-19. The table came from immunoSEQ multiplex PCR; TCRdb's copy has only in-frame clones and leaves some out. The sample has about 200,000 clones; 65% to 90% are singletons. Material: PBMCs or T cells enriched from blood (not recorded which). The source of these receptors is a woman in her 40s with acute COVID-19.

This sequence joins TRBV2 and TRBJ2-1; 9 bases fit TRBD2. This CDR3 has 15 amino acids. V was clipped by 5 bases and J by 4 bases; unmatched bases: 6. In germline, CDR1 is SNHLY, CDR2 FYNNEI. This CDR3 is CASSRSTSGYNEQFF. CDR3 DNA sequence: TGTGCCAGCAGTAGATCAACTAGCGGGTACAATGAGCAGTTCTTC.

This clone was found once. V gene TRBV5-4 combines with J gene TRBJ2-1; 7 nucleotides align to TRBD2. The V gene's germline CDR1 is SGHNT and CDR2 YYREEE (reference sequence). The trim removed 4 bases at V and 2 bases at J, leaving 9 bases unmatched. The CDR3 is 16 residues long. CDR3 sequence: CASSLGSLAAYNEQFF. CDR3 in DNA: TGTGCCAGCAGCCTGGGCTCGCTAGCGGCCTACAATGAGCAGTTCTTC.

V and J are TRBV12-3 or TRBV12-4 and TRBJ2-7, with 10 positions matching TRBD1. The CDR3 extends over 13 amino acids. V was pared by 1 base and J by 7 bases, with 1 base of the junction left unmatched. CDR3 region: CASSLGTGGEQYF. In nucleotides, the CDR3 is TGTGCCAGCAGTTTAGGGACAGGGGGTGAGCAGTACTTC.

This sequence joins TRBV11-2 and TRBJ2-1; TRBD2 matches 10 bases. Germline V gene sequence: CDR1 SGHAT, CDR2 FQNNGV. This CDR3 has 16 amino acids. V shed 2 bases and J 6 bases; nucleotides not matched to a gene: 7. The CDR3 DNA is TGTGCCAGCAGCTTACGAGGGCTAGCGGGAGCCAATGAGCAGTTCTTC. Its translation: CASSLRGLAGANEQFF.

In DNA form, the CDR3 reads TGTGCCAGCAGCTTCAGGGGCGACATAGGGGGCTACACCTTC. Its translation is CASSFRGDIGGYTF. The chain is built from TRBV7-8 and TRBJ1-2, with D perhaps matching TRBD1 (6 bases). The CDR3 runs 14 residues. Germline V gives CDR1 SGHVS, CDR2 FQNEAQ. Trimming pared 3 bases from V and 8 bases from J, leaving 16 bases between.

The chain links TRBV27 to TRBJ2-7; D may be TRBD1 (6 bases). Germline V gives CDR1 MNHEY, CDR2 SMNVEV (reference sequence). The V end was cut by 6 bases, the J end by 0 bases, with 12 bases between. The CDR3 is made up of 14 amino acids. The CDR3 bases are TGTGCCAGCAGACCTTCGGACAGCTCCTACGAGCAGTACTTC. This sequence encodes CASRPSDSSYEQYF.

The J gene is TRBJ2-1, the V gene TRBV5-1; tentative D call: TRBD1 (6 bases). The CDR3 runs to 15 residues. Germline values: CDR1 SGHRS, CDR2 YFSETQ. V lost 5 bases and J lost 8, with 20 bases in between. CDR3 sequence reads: CASRTDSPSTYEQFF. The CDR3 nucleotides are TGCGCCAGCAGAACGGACAGTCCGTCTACATATGAGCAGTTCTTC.

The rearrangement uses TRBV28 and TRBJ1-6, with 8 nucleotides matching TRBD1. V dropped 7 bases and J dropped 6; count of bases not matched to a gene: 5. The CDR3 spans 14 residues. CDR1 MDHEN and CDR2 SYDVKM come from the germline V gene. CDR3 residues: CASNLDRVNSPLHF. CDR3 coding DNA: TGTGCCAGCAATCTGGACAGGGTTAATTCACCCCTCCACTTT.

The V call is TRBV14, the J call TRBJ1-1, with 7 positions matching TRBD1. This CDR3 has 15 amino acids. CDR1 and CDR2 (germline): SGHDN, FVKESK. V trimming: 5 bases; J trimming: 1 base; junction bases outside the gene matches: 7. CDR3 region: CASSKRTGQNTEAFF. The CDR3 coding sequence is TGTGCCAGCAGCAAACGGACAGGACAGAACACTGAAGCTTTCTTT. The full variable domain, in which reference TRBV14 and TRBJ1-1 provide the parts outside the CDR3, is EAGVTQFPSHSVIEKGQTVTLRCDPISGHDNLYWYRRVMGKEIKFLLHFVKESKQDESGMPNNRFLAERTGGTYSTLKVQPAELEDSGVYFCASSKRTGQNTEAFFGQGTRLTVV.

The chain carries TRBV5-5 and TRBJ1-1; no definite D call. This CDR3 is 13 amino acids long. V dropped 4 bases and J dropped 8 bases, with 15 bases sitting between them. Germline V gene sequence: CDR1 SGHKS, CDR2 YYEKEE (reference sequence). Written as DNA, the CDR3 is TGTGCCAGCAGCCTACACTATATCTCCGAAGCTTTCTTT. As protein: CASSLHYISEAFF.

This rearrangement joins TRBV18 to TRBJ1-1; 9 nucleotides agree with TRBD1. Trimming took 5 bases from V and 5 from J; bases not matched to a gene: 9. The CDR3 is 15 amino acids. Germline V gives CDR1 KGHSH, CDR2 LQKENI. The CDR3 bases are TGTGCCAGCTCAGACAACAGGGGGCGCAGTACTGAAGCTTTCTTT. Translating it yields CASSDNRGRSTEAFF.

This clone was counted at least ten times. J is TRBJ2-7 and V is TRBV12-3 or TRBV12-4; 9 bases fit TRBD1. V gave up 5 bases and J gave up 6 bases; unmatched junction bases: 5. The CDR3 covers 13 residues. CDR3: CASSPQGASEQYF. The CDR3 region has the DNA TGTGCCAGCAGTCCACAGGGGGCGTCCGAGCAGTACTTC.

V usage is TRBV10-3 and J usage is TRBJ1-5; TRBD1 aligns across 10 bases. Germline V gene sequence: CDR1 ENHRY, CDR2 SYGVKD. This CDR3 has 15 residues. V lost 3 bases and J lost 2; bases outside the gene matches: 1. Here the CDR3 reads CAISEGTGGNQPQHF. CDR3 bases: TGTGCCATCAGTGAAGGGACAGGGGGCAATCAGCCCCAGCATTTT.

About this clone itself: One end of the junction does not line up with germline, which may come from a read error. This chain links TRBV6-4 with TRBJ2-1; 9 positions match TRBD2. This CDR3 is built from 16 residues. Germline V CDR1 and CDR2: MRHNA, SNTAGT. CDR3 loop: CASRTYVAGEYSEQFF. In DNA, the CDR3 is TGTGCCAGCAGGACCTACGTAGCGGGAGAGTACAGTGAGCAGTTCTTC.

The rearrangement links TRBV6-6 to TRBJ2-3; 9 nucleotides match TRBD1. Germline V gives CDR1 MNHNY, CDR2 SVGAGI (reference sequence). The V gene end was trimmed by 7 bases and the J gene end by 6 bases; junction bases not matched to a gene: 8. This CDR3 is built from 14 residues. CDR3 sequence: CASTQGAGSDTQYF. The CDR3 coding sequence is TGTGCCAGCACACAGGGGGCAGGTTCGGATACGCAGTATTTT.

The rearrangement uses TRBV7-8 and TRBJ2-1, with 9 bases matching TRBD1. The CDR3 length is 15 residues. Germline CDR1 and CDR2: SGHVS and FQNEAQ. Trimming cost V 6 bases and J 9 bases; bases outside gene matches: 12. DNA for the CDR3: TGTGCCAGCAGGCGTCCCGGGACAGGGACGGGTGAGCAGTTCTTC. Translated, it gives CASRRPGTGTGEQFF.

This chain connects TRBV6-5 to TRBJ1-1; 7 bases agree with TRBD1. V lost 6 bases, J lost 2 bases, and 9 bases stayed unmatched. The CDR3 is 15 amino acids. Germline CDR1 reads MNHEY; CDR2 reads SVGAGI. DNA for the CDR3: TGTGCCAGCAGGCCGGGACAGCTTCTTAACACTGAAGCTTTCTTT. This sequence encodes CASRPGQLLNTEAFF.

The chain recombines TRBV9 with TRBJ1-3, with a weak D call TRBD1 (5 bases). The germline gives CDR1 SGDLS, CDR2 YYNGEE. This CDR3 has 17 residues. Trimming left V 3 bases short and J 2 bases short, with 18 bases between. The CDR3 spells CASSARPPSGPGNTIYF. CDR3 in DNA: TGTGCCAGCAGCGCACGCCCCCCATCAGGGCCTGGAAACACCATATATTTT.

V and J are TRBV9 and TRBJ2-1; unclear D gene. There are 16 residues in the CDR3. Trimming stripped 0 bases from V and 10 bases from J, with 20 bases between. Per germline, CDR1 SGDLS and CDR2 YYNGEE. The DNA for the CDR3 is TGTGCCAGCAGCGTAGGAATAGAGACTCCTTTCCGAGAGCAGTTCTTC. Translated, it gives CASSVGIETPFREQFF.

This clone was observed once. The CDR3 here is CASRRQNNEQFF. The CDR3 DNA reads TGTGCCAGCAGGAGACAGAACAATGAGCAGTTCTTC. The V gene is TRBV28, the J gene TRBJ2-1; TRBD1 is a possible D gene (5 bases). CDR1 and CDR2 (germline): MDHEN, SYDVKM. This CDR3 region has 12 residues. V was trimmed by 6 bases and J by 5 bases, leaving 8 bases between them. Filled out from reference TRBV28 and TRBJ2-1, the complete variable domain reads DVKVTQSSRYLVKRTGEKVFLECVQDMDHENMFWYRQDPGLGLRLIYFSYDVKMKEKGDIPEGYSVSREKKERFSLILESASTNQTSMYLCASRRQNNEQFFGPGTRLTVL.

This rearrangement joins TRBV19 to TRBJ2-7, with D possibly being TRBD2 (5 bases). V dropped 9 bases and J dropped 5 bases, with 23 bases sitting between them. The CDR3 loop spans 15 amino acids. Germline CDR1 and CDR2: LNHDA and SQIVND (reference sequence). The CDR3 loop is CASTSRANRPHEQYF. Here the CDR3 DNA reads TGTGCCAGCACCTCGCGGGCGAACAGACCCCACGAGCAGTACTTC.